The clone carrying this T cell receptor (beta chain) occurred once. The CDR3 is 13 residues long. Germline V gene sequence: CDR1 LNHDA, CDR2 SQIVND (reference sequence). V gave up 6 bases and J gave up 2 bases, with 10 bases separating them. This entry is derived from a study of T cell changes during pregnancy in multiple sclerosis. The method was immunoSEQ multiplex PCR; TCRdb's version includes in-frame clones alone and lacks a portion of them. The table lists about 130,000 clones, roughly 97% of them singletons. This chain links TRBV19 with TRBJ2-5; no definite D call. The input for sequencing was peripheral blood, taken after pregnancy. This clonotype was sampled from a female donor with multiple sclerosis, enrolled in a pregnancy study. The CDR3 here is CASRRSRQETQYF. The CDR3 DNA sequence: TGTGCCAGTAGGAGAAGCAGGCAAGAGACCCAGTACTTC.